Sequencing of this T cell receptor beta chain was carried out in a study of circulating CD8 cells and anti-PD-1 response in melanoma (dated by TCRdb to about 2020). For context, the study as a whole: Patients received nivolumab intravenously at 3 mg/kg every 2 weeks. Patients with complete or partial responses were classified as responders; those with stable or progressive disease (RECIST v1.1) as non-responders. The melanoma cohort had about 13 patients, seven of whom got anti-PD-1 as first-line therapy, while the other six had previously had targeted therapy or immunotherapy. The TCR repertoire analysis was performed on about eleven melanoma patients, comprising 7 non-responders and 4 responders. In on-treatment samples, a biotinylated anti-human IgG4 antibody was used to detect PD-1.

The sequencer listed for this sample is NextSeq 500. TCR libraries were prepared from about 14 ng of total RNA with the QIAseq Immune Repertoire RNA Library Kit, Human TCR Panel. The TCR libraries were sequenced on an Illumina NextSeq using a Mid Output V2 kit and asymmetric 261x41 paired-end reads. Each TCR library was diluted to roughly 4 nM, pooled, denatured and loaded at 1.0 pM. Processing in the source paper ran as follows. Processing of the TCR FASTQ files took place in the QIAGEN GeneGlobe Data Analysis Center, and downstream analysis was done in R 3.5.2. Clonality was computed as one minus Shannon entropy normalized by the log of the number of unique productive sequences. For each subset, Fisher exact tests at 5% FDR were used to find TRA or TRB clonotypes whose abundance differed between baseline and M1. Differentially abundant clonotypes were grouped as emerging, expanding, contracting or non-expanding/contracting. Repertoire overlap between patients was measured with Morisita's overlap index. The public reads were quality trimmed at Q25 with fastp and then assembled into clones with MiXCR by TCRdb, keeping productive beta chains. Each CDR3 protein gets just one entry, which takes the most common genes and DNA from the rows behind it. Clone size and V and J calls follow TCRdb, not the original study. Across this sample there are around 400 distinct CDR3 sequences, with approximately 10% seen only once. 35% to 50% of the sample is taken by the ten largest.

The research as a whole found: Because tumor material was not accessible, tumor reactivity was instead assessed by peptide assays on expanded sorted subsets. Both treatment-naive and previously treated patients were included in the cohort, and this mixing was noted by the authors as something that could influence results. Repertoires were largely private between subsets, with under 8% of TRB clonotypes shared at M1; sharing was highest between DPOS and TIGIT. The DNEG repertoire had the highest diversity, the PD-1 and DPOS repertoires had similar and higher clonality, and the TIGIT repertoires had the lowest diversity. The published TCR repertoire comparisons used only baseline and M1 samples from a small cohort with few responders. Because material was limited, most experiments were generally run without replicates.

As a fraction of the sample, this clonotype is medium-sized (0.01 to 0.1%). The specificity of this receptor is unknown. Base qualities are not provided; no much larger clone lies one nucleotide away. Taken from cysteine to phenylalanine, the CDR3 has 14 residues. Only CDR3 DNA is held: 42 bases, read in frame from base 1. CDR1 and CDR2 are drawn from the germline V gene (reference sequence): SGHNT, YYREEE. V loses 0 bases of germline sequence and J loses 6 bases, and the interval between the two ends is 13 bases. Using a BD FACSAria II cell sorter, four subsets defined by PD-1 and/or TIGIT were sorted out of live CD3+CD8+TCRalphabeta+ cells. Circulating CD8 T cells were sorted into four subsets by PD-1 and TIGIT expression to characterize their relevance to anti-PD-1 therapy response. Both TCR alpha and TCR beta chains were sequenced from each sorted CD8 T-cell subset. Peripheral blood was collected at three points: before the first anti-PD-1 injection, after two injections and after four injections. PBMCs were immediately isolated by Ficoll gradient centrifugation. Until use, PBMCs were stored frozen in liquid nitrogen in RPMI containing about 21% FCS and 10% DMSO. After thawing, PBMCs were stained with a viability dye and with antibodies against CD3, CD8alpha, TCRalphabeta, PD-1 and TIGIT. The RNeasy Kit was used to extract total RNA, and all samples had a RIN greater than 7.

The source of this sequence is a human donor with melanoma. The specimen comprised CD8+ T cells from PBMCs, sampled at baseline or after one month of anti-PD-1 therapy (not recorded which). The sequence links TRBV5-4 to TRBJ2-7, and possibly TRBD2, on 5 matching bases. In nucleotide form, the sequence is TGTGCCAGCAGCTTGGAGGACTCCCCAGCCGAGCAGTACTTC. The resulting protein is CASSLEDSPAEQYF.